A single sample is the source of the 28 T cell receptor beta chains below, sequenced in a study of cytomegalovirus exposure and HLA in healthy donors. A multiplex PCR was run with 60 Vbeta primers and 13 Jbeta primers. Produced via immunoSEQ multiplex PCR; TCRdb's table is partial and in-frame only. The sample shows roughly 150,000 clones, around four fifths of them seen only once. The sample taken for sequencing was PBMCs. These receptor sequences come from a man between 50 and 59 years old in good health and CMV-seropositive.

The gene calls are TRBV11-2 and TRBJ2-3; 9 nucleotides match TRBD1. CDR1 is SGHAT, CDR2 FQNNGV, per germline. The CDR3 runs to 16 residues. Losses at the gene ends were 3 bases for V and 2 bases for J; bases not matched to a gene: 6. This chain's CDR3 is CASSLVQGAVTDTQYF. DNA for the CDR3: TGTGCCAGCAGCTTGGTACAGGGGGCCGTCACAGATACGCAGTATTTT.

This chain joins TRBV6-6 and TRBJ2-5, with 7 bases fitting TRBD2. The tail of the sequence fits TRBJ2-7 better, so the J call may be wrong. The CDR3 contains 15 residues. In germline, CDR1 is MNHNY, CDR2 SVGAGI (reference sequence). CDR3: CASSPGLAGSYEQYF. Here the CDR3 DNA reads TGTGCCAGCAGTCCCGGGTTAGCGGGCTCCTACGAGCAGTACTTC.

CDR3 DNA: TGTGCCAGCAGCTTATTACAGGTTCACAATGAGCAGTTCTTC. This encodes CASSLLQVHNEQFF. V is TRBV5-6 and J is TRBJ2-1; D may be TRBD1 (5 bases). The V end was cut by 2 bases, the J end by 5 bases, with 11 bases between. Germline assignment: CDR1 SGHDT and CDR2 YYEEEE. This CDR3 comprises 14 residues.

This clone appeared once. V and J are TRBV2 and TRBJ2-7; 7 bases are a match to TRBD1. The length of the CDR3 is 16 residues. CDR1 SNHLY and CDR2 FYNNEI come from the germline V gene. After removal of 1 base from V and 3 bases from J, the junction contained 9 bases not matched to a gene. CDR3 protein: CASSEEGAHHLYEQYF. CDR3 nucleotides: TGTGCCAGCAGTGAAGAGGGGGCCCATCACCTCTACGAGCAGTACTTC.

This clone was seen once. The rearrangement links TRBV6-1 to TRBJ1-5, with a possible D match to TRBD1 (5 bases). V lost 4 bases to trimming and J lost 0 bases, with 13 bases between them. The germline V gene encodes CDR1 MNHNS and CDR2 SASEGT. CDR3 size: 16 residues. This CDR3 is CASSVKQDYSNQPQHF. CDR3 nucleotide sequence: TGTGCCAGCAGTGTCAAACAGGACTATAGCAATCAGCCCCAGCATTTT.

This clone was found once. V usage is TRBV30 and J usage is TRBJ2-5; 11 bases align to TRBD2. Trimming removed 1 base from V and 2 bases from J; junction bases left unmatched: 6. Germline CDR1 and CDR2: GTSNPN and SVGIG (reference sequence). The CDR3 covers 16 residues. The CDR3 is CAWSAGWTSGQETQYF. CDR3 nucleotides: TGTGCCTGGAGTGCCGGATGGACTAGCGGGCAAGAGACCCAGTACTTC.

The DNA for the CDR3 is TGTGCCAGCAGCTTAGTTCAGGGGGCCCTTGGAAACACCATATATTTT. This sequence encodes CASSLVQGALGNTIYF. V usage is TRBV7-2 and J usage is TRBJ1-3; 8 positions match TRBD1. J was trimmed by 3 bases and V by 1 base; bases with no gene match: 5. The CDR3 covers 16 residues. The germline gives CDR1 SGHTA, CDR2 FQGNSA. Variable domain in full (rest from reference TRBV7-2 and TRBJ1-3): GAGVSQSPSNKVTEKGKDVELRCDPISGHTALYWYRQSLGQGLEFLIYFQGNSAPDKSGLPSDRFSAERTGGSVSTLTIQRTQQEDSAVYLCASSLVQGALGNTIYFGEGSWLTVV.

The V gene is TRBV19, the J gene TRBJ2-1, with 8 nucleotides matching TRBD2. V lost 5 bases, J lost 7 bases, and 10 bases stayed unmatched. CDR1 and CDR2 (germline): LNHDA, SQIVND (reference sequence). The CDR3 length is 15 residues. The CDR3 is CASSSRTSPTNEQFF. For the CDR3, the DNA is TGTGCCAGTAGTTCCCGGACTAGCCCTACAAATGAGCAGTTCTTC.

The J gene is TRBJ2-2, the V gene TRBV5-1, with a tentative D call TRBD2 (6 bases). Germline-derived CDR1 and CDR2 are SGHRS and YFSETQ. The CDR3 has 14 amino acids. Trimming took off 1 base at V and 6 bases at J, with 10 bases between the two ends. The CDR3 bases are TGCGCCAGCAGCTTGTGGGGGACTTCCGGGGAGCTGTTTTTT. Amino acid sequence: CASSLWGTSGELFF.

The V call is TRBV10-3, the J call TRBJ1-6, with D maybe TRBD1 (5 bases). The V end was cut by 6 bases, the J end by 7 bases, with 13 bases between. Germline CDR1 reads ENHRY; CDR2 reads SYGVKD. The length of the CDR3 is 14 residues. CDR3 nucleotide sequence: TGTGCCATCAGCCTAGGCAGGGTAAATTCACCCCTCCACTTT. This translates into CAISLGRVNSPLHF.

The chain employs TRBV5-1 and TRBJ1-4, with 10 bases identical to TRBD1. Unmatched junction bases numbered 6, after V lost 3 bases and J lost 7 bases. The CDR3 sequence is 15 residues long. Germline V CDR1 and CDR2: SGHRS, YFSETQ. CDR3 residues: CASSWDRGGSEKLFF. As DNA, the CDR3 is TGCGCCAGCAGCTGGGACAGGGGCGGGAGTGAAAAACTGTTTTTT.

The V and J genes are TRBV18 and TRBJ1-2; D unresolved. V shed 3 bases and J shed 2 bases, with 16 bases lying between them. The length of the CDR3 is 16 residues. Germline V CDR1 and CDR2: KGHSH, LQKENI. The DNA of the CDR3 is TGTGCCAGCTCACCCATTAACGCAGGAGGGAACTATGGCTACACCTTC. It codes for CASSPINAGGNYGYTF. The full variable domain, in which reference TRBV18 and TRBJ1-2 provide the parts outside the CDR3, is NAGVMQNPRHLVRRRGQEARLRCSPMKGHSHVYWYRQLPEEGLKFMVYLQKENIIDESGMPKERFSAEFPKEGPSILRIQQVVRGDSAAYFCASSPINAGGNYGYTFGSGTRLTVV.

This chain uses TRBV13 with TRBJ2-7; the match to TRBD1 covers 7 bases. Germline V gives CDR1 PRHDT, CDR2 FYEKMQ (reference sequence). After removal of 6 bases from V and 2 bases from J, the junction contained 7 bases not matched to a gene. CDR3 length: 14 residues. Here the CDR3 DNA reads TGTGCCAGCAGAATAAGGGACAGCGCCTACGAGCAGTACTTC. Translated: CASRIRDSAYEQYF.

The chain has TRBV5-1 and TRBJ2-3; 12 nucleotides align to TRBD2. Germline V gene sequence: CDR1 SGHRS, CDR2 YFSETQ. The CDR3 contains 16 residues. V lost 4 bases and J lost 1; bases outside the gene matches: 4. The chain's CDR3 is CASSRWTSGGTDTQYF. In DNA, the CDR3 is TGCGCCAGCAGCAGGTGGACTAGCGGGGGCACAGATACGCAGTATTTT.

The chain has TRBV30 and TRBJ2-2; 7 positions match TRBD2. V trimming: 8 bases; J trimming: 6 bases; junction bases outside the gene matches: 9. Germline CDR1 reads GTSNPN; CDR2 reads SVGIG (reference sequence). The CDR3 loop spans 13 amino acids. The CDR3 nucleotides are TGTGCCAGAGGGACTATCAGGGCCGGGGAGCTGTTTTTT. Residues: CARGTIRAGELFF.

The chain uses TRBV9 and TRBJ1-1; D gene unclear. Germline CDR1 SGDLS, CDR2 YYNGEE. The CDR3 sequence is 15 residues long. V dropped 0 bases and J dropped 2 bases, with 11 bases sitting between them. CDR3: CASSVVTGTNTEAFF. CDR3 DNA: TGTGCCAGCAGCGTAGTAACGGGTACAAACACTGAAGCTTTCTTT.

The CDR3: CASSLRQGNQPQHF. In DNA form, the CDR3 reads TGTGCCAGCAGTCTACGACAGGGCAATCAGCCCCAGCATTTT. The chain couples TRBV28 to TRBJ1-5; maybe TRBD1 (6 bases). V dropped 5 bases and J dropped 2 bases, with 10 bases sitting between them. The V gene's germline CDR1 is MDHEN and CDR2 SYDVKM. The CDR3 is made up of 14 amino acids.

The CDR3 region has the DNA TGTGCCTCCAGGGGCAGGGGTGGGGAGAACACTGAAGCTTTCTTT. Its translation: CASRGRGGENTEAFF. The rearrangement joins TRBV10-3 to TRBJ1-1; tentatively, D is TRBD1 (6 bases). V gave up 11 bases and J gave up 1 base, with 20 bases separating them. Germline V CDR1 and CDR2: ENHRY, SYGVKD. The CDR3 covers 15 residues.

The genes are TRBV7-9 and TRBJ2-7; TRBD1 matches at 9 bases. CDR1 SEHNR and CDR2 FQNEAQ come from the germline V gene (reference sequence). V was pared by 5 bases and J by 4 bases, with 6 bases of the junction left unmatched. The CDR3 is 14 amino acids. For the CDR3, the DNA is TGTGCCAGCAGCCCAGGACAGGGGAGGTACGAGCAGTACTTC. Translation gives CASSPGQGRYEQYF.

The rearrangement joins TRBV10-3 to TRBJ1-2; 7 bases map to TRBD1. Losses at the gene ends were 6 bases for V and 4 bases for J; bases not matched to a gene: 11. This CDR3 is 15 amino acids long. Germline CDR1 and CDR2: ENHRY and SYGVKD. CDR3 nucleotide sequence: TGTGCCATCAGGACAGGGATTGGGGCTACCTATGGCTACACCTTC. Protein product: CAIRTGIGATYGYTF.

This sequence joins TRBV7-2 and TRBJ2-5; 9 nucleotides align to TRBD1. The closer fit of TRBJ2-7 to the DNA end suggests the J call may be wrong. CDR3 length: 17 residues. Germline CDR1 and CDR2: SGHTA and FQGNSA. DNA for the CDR3: TGTGCCAGCAGCCTAAGGGCTCCAACAGGGGGCCGTTACGAGCAGTACTTC. Protein product: CASSLRAPTGGRYEQYF.

This chain uses TRBV19 with TRBJ1-5, with a weak D call TRBD1 (6 bases). Trimming took 3 bases from V and 4 from J, leaving 13 bases between them. The V gene's germline CDR1 is LNHDA and CDR2 SQIVND (reference sequence). CDR3 size: 15 residues. The CDR3 DNA sequence: TGTGCCAGTAGTATGGAAACAGGGTATAATCAGCCCCAGCATTTT. This translates into CASSMETGYNQPQHF. Supplemented by reference TRBV19 and TRBJ1-5, the full variable domain reads DGGITQSPKYLFRKEGQNVTLSCEQNLNHDAMYWYRQDPGQGLRLIYYSQIVNDFQKGDIAEGYSVSREKKESFPLTVTSAQKNPTAFYLCASSMETGYNQPQHFGDGTRLSIL.

CDR3 amino acids: CASSRAGQGTYEQYF. The CDR3 DNA sequence: TGCGCCAGCAGCCGAGCTGGACAGGGTACCTACGAGCAGTACTTC. This chain links TRBV4-1 with TRBJ2-7; 8 nucleotides line up with TRBD1. V lost 4 bases and J lost 2; bases outside the gene matches: 7. The CDR3 is 15 amino acids. CDR1 and CDR2 (germline): MGHRA, YSYEKL.

The chain carries TRBV13 and TRBJ1-1, with D maybe TRBD1 (6 bases). From germline, CDR1 is PRHDT and CDR2 FYEKMQ (reference sequence). The CDR3 extends over 17 amino acids. Trimming pared 3 bases from V and 4 bases from J, leaving 21 bases between. The CDR3 region has the DNA TGTGCCAGCAGCTTCATCACAGGTAGGGGGGGCGGCACTGAAGCTTTCTTT. Its protein product is CASSFITGRGGGTEAFF. Together with reference TRBV13 and TRBJ1-1, the CDR3 gives the full variable domain: AAGVIQSPRHLIKEKRETATLKCYPIPRHDTVYWYQQGPGQDPQFLISFYEKMQSDKGSIPDRFSAQQFSDYHSELNMSSLELGDSALYFCASSFITGRGGGTEAFFGQGTRLTVV.

The gene calls are TRBV7-9 and TRBJ2-1, with TRBD2 identical over 12 bases. This CDR3 contains 16 residues. Per the germline V gene, CDR1 is SEHNR and CDR2 is FQNEAQ (reference sequence). The ends lost 5 bases at V and 8 bases at J; junction bases unmatched: 10. CDR3 protein: CASSQRLAGVSDEQFF. Here the CDR3 DNA reads TGTGCCAGCAGCCAAAGACTAGCGGGAGTATCGGATGAGCAGTTCTTC. Looking up the rest from reference TRBV7-9 and TRBJ2-1 gives the full variable domain: DTGVSQNPRHKITKRGQNVTFRCDPISEHNRLYWYRQTLGQGPEFLTYFQNEAQLEKSRLLSDRFSAERPKGSFSTLEIQRTEQGDSAMYLCASSQRLAGVSDEQFFGPGTRLTVL.

V gene TRBV19 combines with J gene TRBJ2-7, with 7 bases identical to TRBD1. Germline lookup yields CDR1 LNHDA and CDR2 SQIVND (reference sequence). After removal of 4 bases from V and 10 bases from J, the junction contained 7 bases not matched to a gene. The CDR3 runs 12 residues. DNA for the CDR3: TGTGCCAGTAGTACCGGGACAGCGACTCAGTACTTC. This gives the protein CASSTGTATQYF.

This clone was observed once. V gene TRBV9 combines with J gene TRBJ2-1, with 12 bases fitting TRBD2. The CDR3 totals 16 residues. Germline trimming cut 0 bases from V and 6 bases from J; bases unmatched to any gene: 4. CDR1 SGDLS and CDR2 YYNGEE come from the germline V gene. The CDR3 region is CASSVALAGGPNEQFF. Written as DNA, the CDR3 is TGTGCCAGCAGCGTAGCTCTAGCGGGAGGGCCCAATGAGCAGTTCTTC.

This sequence joins TRBV5-1 and TRBJ1-5; maybe TRBD1 (5 bases). The germline V gene encodes CDR1 SGHRS and CDR2 YFSETQ. Deletions cut 0 bases from V and 0 bases from J, with 7 bases between. CDR3 length: 15 amino acids. Here the CDR3 DNA reads TGCGCCAGCAGCTTGGCGGGGGTTAGCAATCAGCCCCAGCATTTT. As protein: CASSLAGVSNQPQHF.